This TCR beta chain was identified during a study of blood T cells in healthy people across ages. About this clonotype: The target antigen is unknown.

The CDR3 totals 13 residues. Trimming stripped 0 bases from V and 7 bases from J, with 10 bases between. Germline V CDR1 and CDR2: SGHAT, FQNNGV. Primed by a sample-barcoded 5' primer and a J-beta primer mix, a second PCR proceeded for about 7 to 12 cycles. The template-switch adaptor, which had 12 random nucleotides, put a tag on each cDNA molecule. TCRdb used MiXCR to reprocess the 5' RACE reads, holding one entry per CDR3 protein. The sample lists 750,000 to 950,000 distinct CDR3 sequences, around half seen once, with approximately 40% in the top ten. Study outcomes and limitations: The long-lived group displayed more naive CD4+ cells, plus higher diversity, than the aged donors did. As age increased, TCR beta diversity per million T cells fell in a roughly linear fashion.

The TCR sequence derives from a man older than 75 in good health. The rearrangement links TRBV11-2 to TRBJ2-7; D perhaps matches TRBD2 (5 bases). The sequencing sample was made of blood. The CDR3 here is CASSLEVGDEQYF. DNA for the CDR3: TGTGCCAGCAGCTTAGAGGTGGGAGATGAGCAGTACTTC.